Shown below are 30 T cell receptor beta chains from a single sample sequenced in a study of CD8 T cells in ankylosing spondylitis. TCRdb independently ran MiXCR on the 5' RACE reads; one entry per CDR3 protein. The table shows around 150,000 distinct CDR3 sequences, with under 35% occurring only once. What was sequenced was synovial fluid, either unsorted or a sorted T cell fraction (not recorded which). Receptors were obtained from a male donor with ankylosing spondylitis.

This clonotype occurred a few times. This chain joins TRBV12-3 or TRBV12-4 and TRBJ2-4; D might be TRBD1 or TRBD2, each matching 6 bases. There are 14 residues in the CDR3. Trimming left V 5 bases short and J 7 bases short, with 15 bases between. DNA for the CDR3: TGTGCCAGCAGTAAGAACAGGGCGGGGAACATTCAGTACTTC. As protein: CASSKNRAGNIQYF.

This clonotype was observed at least ten times. The chain links TRBV14 to TRBJ2-1; TRBD2 aligns across 14 bases. Trimming cost V 1 base and J 8 bases; bases outside gene matches: 7. CDR3 size: 17 residues. Germline V lookup: CDR1 SGHDN, CDR2 FVKESK. CDR3: CASSQGLAGGRSHEQFF. The CDR3, as DNA: TGTGCCAGCAGCCAAGGACTAGCGGGGGGGCGTTCTCATGAGCAGTTCTTC.

There are a few counts of this clonotype. The chain combines TRBV20-1 with TRBJ2-1; the match to TRBD2 covers 8 bases. CDR3 length equals 15 residues. The junction had 10 bases not matched to a gene; V was cut back by 5 bases and J by 4 bases. The germline V gene has CDR1 DFQATT and CDR2 SNEGSKA (reference sequence). CDR3: CSALDVTSAYNEQFF. CDR3 DNA sequence: TGCAGTGCTCTCGACGTGACTAGCGCGTACAATGAGCAGTTCTTC.

At least ten counts were recorded for this clonotype. CDR3 amino acids: CAWKGADTQYF. The CDR3 DNA sequence: TGTGCCTGGAAAGGGGCAGATACGCAGTATTTT. The rearrangement joins TRBV30 to TRBJ2-3; possible D gene TRBD1, 5 bases. Trimming shortened V by 4 bases and J by 4 bases, and 6 bases separated the two germline ends. CDR3 size: 11 residues. The germline gives CDR1 GTSNPN, CDR2 SVGIG (reference sequence).

There are many counts of this clonotype. The chain links TRBV5-1 to TRBJ2-5; 7 bases agree with TRBD1. There are 14 residues in the CDR3. Germline assignment: CDR1 SGHRS and CDR2 YFSETQ. Losses at the gene ends were 0 bases for V and 2 bases for J; bases not matched to a gene: 1. The CDR3 region has the DNA TGCGCCAGCAGCTTGGCGGGACAGCAAGAGACCCAGTACTTC. This sequence encodes CASSLAGQQETQYF.

The V gene is TRBV3-1, the J gene TRBJ2-2, with D possibly TRBD2 on 6 matching bases. Germline lookup yields CDR1 LGHDT and CDR2 YNNKEL (reference sequence). The CDR3 sequence is 15 residues long. The V end was cut by 0 bases, the J end by 4 bases, with 9 bases between. CDR3 residues: CASSQDGGFTGELFF. CDR3 DNA sequence: TGTGCCAGCAGCCAAGACGGAGGGTTCACCGGGGAGCTGTTTTTT.

This clonotype was seen repeatedly, ten times or more. The chain is built from TRBV7-9 and TRBJ2-2; the match to TRBD1 covers 9 bases. This CDR3 has 15 residues. CDR1 is SEHNR, CDR2 FQNEAQ, per germline (reference sequence). Germline trimming cut 4 bases from V and 5 bases from J; bases unmatched to any gene: 5. The CDR3 sequence is CASSSGQGRTGELFF. CDR3 coding DNA: TGTGCCAGCAGCTCCGGACAGGGGAGGACCGGGGAGCTGTTTTTT.

This clonotype occurred many times. This chain connects TRBV20-1 to TRBJ1-5; weak D call: TRBD1 (5 bases). Germline-derived CDR1 and CDR2 are DFQATT and SNEGSKA (reference sequence). Trimming removed 6 bases at V and 2 bases at J, with 20 bases between. The CDR3 length is 16 residues. The chain's CDR3 is CSAPTSGTLGNQPQHF. In nucleotides, the CDR3 is TGCAGTGCGCCAACTTCCGGGACCTTAGGCAATCAGCCCCAGCATTTT.

This clonotype was seen a few times. The rearrangement uses TRBV5-1 and TRBJ2-1, with TRBD1 matching 10 bases. Unmatched junction bases numbered 13, after V lost 4 bases and J lost 9 bases. Germline V CDR1 and CDR2: SGHRS, YFSETQ. CDR3 size: 16 residues. For the CDR3, the DNA is TGCGCCAGCAGCGTGTCCGGGACAGGGGCCCAGGGTGAGCAGTTCTTC. As protein: CASSVSGTGAQGEQFF.

This clonotype was seen only a few times. This chain joins TRBV10-3 and TRBJ1-1; 8 positions match TRBD1. The trim removed 9 bases at V and 4 bases at J, leaving 10 bases unmatched. The CDR3 runs 14 residues. Germline V lookup: CDR1 ENHRY, CDR2 SYGVKD. For the CDR3, the DNA is TGTGCCATGAGACAGGGGCGGGACGGCACTGAAGCTTTCTTT. This gives the protein CAMRQGRDGTEAFF.

In this sample, this clonotype turned up a few times. This chain links TRBV20-1 with TRBJ2-7, with TRBD1 matching over 8 bases. With 1 base clipped from V and 1 base from J, the junction kept 9 bases outside the gene matches. Per germline, CDR1 DFQATT and CDR2 SNEGSKA (reference sequence). This CDR3 spans 16 amino acids. CDR3 sequence reads: CSARGWGDRWSYEQYF. CDR3 coding DNA: TGCAGTGCTAGAGGCTGGGGGGACAGGTGGTCCTACGAGCAGTACTTC.

This rearrangement joins TRBV11-3 to TRBJ2-3; 8 bases fit TRBD1. Germline loops: CDR1 SGHNT, CDR2 YENEEA. The trim removed 1 base at V and 5 bases at J, leaving 5 bases unmatched. The CDR3 runs to 15 residues. The CDR3 is CASSLGTGKLDTQYF. The CDR3 bases are TGTGCCAGCAGCTTAGGGACAGGGAAATTAGATACGCAGTATTTT. Supplemented by reference TRBV11-3 and TRBJ2-3, the full variable domain reads EAGVVQSPRYKIIEKKQPVAFWCNPISGHNTLYWYLQNLGQGPELLIRYENEEAVDDSQLPKDRFSAERLKGVDSTLKIQPAELGDSAVYLCASSLGTGKLDTQYFGPGTRLTVL.

This clonotype was seen more than once but under ten times. V gene TRBV7-6 combines with J gene TRBJ2-1; maybe TRBD2 (5 bases). The germline V gene encodes CDR1 SGHVS and CDR2 FNYEAQ. The V and J ends lost 2 bases and 5 bases respectively, with 10 bases between them. The CDR3 loop spans 14 amino acids. The CDR3 loop reads CASSLLASNNEQFF. CDR3 DNA sequence: TGTGCCAGCAGCTTACTAGCCAGTAACAATGAGCAGTTCTTC. Looking up the rest from reference TRBV7-6 and TRBJ2-1 gives the full variable domain: GAGVSQSPRYKVTKRGQDVALRCDPISGHVSLYWYRQALGQGPEFLTYFNYEAQQDKSGLPNDRFSAERPEGSISTLTIQRTEQRDSAMYRCASSLLASNNEQFFGPGTRLTVL.

This clonotype was counted between two and nine times. The V gene is TRBV2, the J gene TRBJ1-3, with D possibly being TRBD1 (5 bases). The germline CDR1 and CDR2 sequences are SNHLY and FYNNEI. The CDR3 is made up of 17 amino acids. Trimming stripped 3 bases from V and 3 bases from J, with 18 bases between. The CDR3 nucleotides are TGTGCCAGCAGTGAGGGACTTGGCAGGACTCTTGGAAACACCATATATTTT. Translated: CASSEGLGRTLGNTIYF.

This clonotype was recorded a few times. The chain has TRBV19 and TRBJ1-1; D is uncertain. In germline, CDR1 is LNHDA, CDR2 SQIVND (reference sequence). V lost 1 base, J lost 2 bases, and 8 bases lay in between. The CDR3 is 14 residues long. The CDR3 sequence is CASSIGPANTEAFF. The DNA of the CDR3 is TGTGCCAGTAGTATAGGGCCGGCTAACACTGAAGCTTTCTTT.

A few counts support this clonotype. The chain recombines TRBV5-1 with TRBJ1-2; 8 bases match TRBD1. V trimming: 4 bases; J trimming: 2 bases; junction bases outside the gene matches: 4. The germline V gene encodes CDR1 SGHRS and CDR2 YFSETQ. The CDR3 totals 14 residues. The CDR3 loop reads CASSGGTGNYGYTF. DNA for the CDR3: TGCGCCAGCAGCGGCGGGACAGGAAACTATGGCTACACCTTC. The whole variable domain, filled in from reference TRBV5-1 and TRBJ1-2, reads KAGVTQTPRYLIKTRGQQVTLSCSPISGHRSVSWYQQTPGQGLQFLFEYFSETQRNKGNFPGRFSGRQFSNSRSEMNVSTLELGDSALYLCASSGGTGNYGYTFGSGTRLTVV.

This clonotype was detected only a few times. The rearrangement joins TRBV25-1 to TRBJ2-5; TRBD2 matches at 7 bases. The CDR3 consists of 16 residues. CDR1 and CDR2 (germline): MGHDK, SYGVNS. The trim removed 0 bases at V and 2 bases at J, leaving 6 bases unmatched. CDR3 region: CASSEYIGGGQETQYF. The CDR3 nucleotides are TGTGCCAGCAGTGAATATATCGGCGGGGGTCAAGAGACCCAGTACTTC.

This CDR3 is CASSIWTATGELFF. The CDR3 DNA is TGCGCCAGCAGCATATGGACAGCCACCGGGGAGCTGTTTTTT. The chain has TRBV5-1 and TRBJ2-2, with D perhaps matching TRBD1 (6 bases). V lost 4 bases to trimming and J lost 4 bases, with 11 bases between them. This CDR3 contains 14 residues. The germline CDR1 and CDR2 sequences are SGHRS and YFSETQ.

The V call is TRBV28, the J call TRBJ1-4; D is unresolved. Germline V CDR1 and CDR2: MDHEN, SYDVKM. The CDR3 is made up of 15 amino acids. The germline V and J ends were trimmed by 6 bases and 3 bases, with 14 bases remaining between them. CDR3 amino acids: CASSANTVANEKLFF. The CDR3 DNA sequence: TGTGCCAGCAGCGCTAATACAGTGGCTAATGAAAAACTGTTTTTT.

This chain joins TRBV7-2 and TRBJ1-5, with 7 bases identical to TRBD1. This CDR3 comprises 13 residues. The J segment lost 3 bases and the V segment lost 5 bases, leaving 1 base of the junction unmatched. Germline loops: CDR1 SGHTA, CDR2 FQGNSA. The CDR3 is CASSGQANQPQHF. CDR3 DNA sequence: TGTGCCAGCAGCGGACAGGCCAATCAGCCCCAGCATTTT.

The V gene is TRBV12-3 or TRBV12-4, the J gene TRBJ1-6; 8 bases line up with TRBD1. The CDR3 sequence is 15 residues long. V lost 5 bases, J lost 5 bases, and 5 bases stayed unmatched. The CDR3 nucleotides read TGTGCCAGCAGTCCCGGACAGGGAAATAATTCACCCCTCCACTTT. It codes for CASSPGQGNNSPLHF.

The genes are TRBV6-2 or TRBV6-3 and TRBJ2-1, with 7 bases fitting TRBD2. Germline CDR1 MNHEY, CDR2 SVGEGT. The CDR3 consists of 16 residues. Unmatched junction bases numbered 12, after V lost 7 bases and J lost 3 bases. This chain's CDR3 is CASTWVSGSLYNEQFF. CDR3 bases: TGTGCCAGCACCTGGGTTAGCGGGTCTCTCTACAATGAGCAGTTCTTC.

V and J are TRBV7-6 and TRBJ2-7; tentative D call: TRBD1 (6 bases). Trimming shortened V by 1 base and J by 5 bases, and 15 bases separated the two germline ends. Germline V CDR1 and CDR2: SGHVS, FNYEAQ. CDR3 length: 15 amino acids. As DNA, the CDR3 is TGTGCCAGCAGCTTAGGGGGGCAGGGGCCCCACGAGCAGTACTTC. Its translation is CASSLGGQGPHEQYF.

The V gene is TRBV12-3 or TRBV12-4, the J gene TRBJ1-6; no clear D. The CDR3 covers 16 residues. Trimming took 1 base from V and 5 from J, leaving 12 bases between them. CDR3 in amino acids: CASSLGLRANNSPLHF. The CDR3, as DNA: TGTGCCAGCAGTTTAGGGCTACGTGCGAATAATTCACCCCTCCACTTT.

This clonotype was found once. The CDR3 coding sequence is TGTGCCAGCAGTTTTACTAGCGGGAGTTTCGGGGGTCGCGAGCAGTACTTC. Protein: CASSFTSGSFGGREQYF. The chain couples TRBV12-3 or TRBV12-4 to TRBJ2-7, with 11 bases that match TRBD2. The length of the CDR3 is 17 residues. V lost 3 bases, J lost 6 bases, and 13 bases stayed unmatched.

This clonotype was seen a few times. The V and J genes are TRBV29-1 and TRBJ1-3; no reliable D call. Germline V gives CDR1 SQVTM, CDR2 ANQGSEA. V dropped 7 bases and J dropped 2 bases, with 12 bases sitting between them. The CDR3 sequence is 13 residues long. Here the CDR3 DNA reads TGCAGCGGGGGAATTGGAACTGGAAACACCATATATTTT. As protein: CSGGIGTGNTIYF.

This clonotype appeared a few times. This chain joins TRBV7-6 and TRBJ2-5; 8 bases fit TRBD1. Per germline, CDR1 SGHVS and CDR2 FNYEAQ. The CDR3 length is 14 residues. After removal of 5 bases from V and 5 bases from J, the junction contained 7 bases not matched to a gene. CDR3 residues: CASSSSDRGETQYF. CDR3 sequence (DNA): TGTGCCAGCAGCAGTAGTGACAGGGGTGAGACCCAGTACTTC. Looking up the rest from reference TRBV7-6 and TRBJ2-5 gives the full variable domain: GAGVSQSPRYKVTKRGQDVALRCDPISGHVSLYWYRQALGQGPEFLTYFNYEAQQDKSGLPNDRFSAERPEGSISTLTIQRTEQRDSAMYRCASSSSDRGETQYFGPGTRLLVL.

The table lists this clonotype with a few counts. The rearrangement links TRBV5-1 to TRBJ2-5; D call uncertain. CDR3 length: 13 residues. Germline CDR1 and CDR2: SGHRS and YFSETQ. V lost 2 bases and J 1 base, leaving 6 bases between the germline ends. The CDR3 protein is CASSFSSQETQYF. CDR3 in DNA: TGCGCCAGCAGCTTTTCCAGCCAAGAGACCCAGTACTTC.

The chain is built from TRBV5-1 and TRBJ1-1; D unresolved. The ends were cut back, 1 base at V and 6 bases at J, with 13 bases in the middle. CDR3 length: 14 amino acids. Germline V gives CDR1 SGHRS, CDR2 YFSETQ. CDR3 region: CASSLSWSHPEAFF. The CDR3 nucleotides are TGCGCCAGCAGCTTGAGCTGGTCCCATCCTGAAGCTTTCTTT.

Turning to this clonotype: One end of the junction does not line up with germline, which may come from a read error. The chain couples TRBV19 to TRBJ2-1; D call uncertain. Germline CDR1 is LNHDA and CDR2 is SQIVND (reference sequence). The CDR3 sequence is 13 residues long. This chain's CDR3 is CASSINSNNEQFF. The CDR3 DNA follows: TGTGCCAGTAGTATTAACTCCAACAATGAGCAGTTCTTC. The variable domain in full, completed from reference TRBV19 and TRBJ2-1, reads DGGITQSPKYLFRKEGQNVTLSCEQNLNHDAMYWYRQDPGQGLRLIYYSQIVNDFQKGDIAEGYSVSREKKESFPLTVTSAQKNPTAFYLCASSINSNNEQFFGPGTRLTVL.